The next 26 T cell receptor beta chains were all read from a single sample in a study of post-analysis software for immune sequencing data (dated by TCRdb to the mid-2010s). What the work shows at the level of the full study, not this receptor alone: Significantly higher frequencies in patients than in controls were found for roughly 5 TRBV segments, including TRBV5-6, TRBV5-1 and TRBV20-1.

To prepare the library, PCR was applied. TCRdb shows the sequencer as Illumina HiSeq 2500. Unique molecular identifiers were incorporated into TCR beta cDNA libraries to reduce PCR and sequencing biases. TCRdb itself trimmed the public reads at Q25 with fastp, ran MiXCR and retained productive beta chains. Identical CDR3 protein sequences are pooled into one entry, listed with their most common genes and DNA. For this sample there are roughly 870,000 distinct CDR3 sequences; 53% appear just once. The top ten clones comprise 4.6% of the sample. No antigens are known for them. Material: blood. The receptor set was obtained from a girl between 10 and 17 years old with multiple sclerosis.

The CDR3 reads CASSEGGGVPSNQPQHF. The CDR3 coding sequence is TGTGCCAGCAGTGAAGGGGGAGGTGTACCTAGCAATCAGCCCCAGCATTTT. The rearrangement links TRBV6-1 to TRBJ1-5; D is unclear. Trimming stripped 1 base from V and 0 bases from J, with 13 bases between. CDR3 length: 17 residues. The germline V gene encodes CDR1 MNHNS and CDR2 SASEGT.

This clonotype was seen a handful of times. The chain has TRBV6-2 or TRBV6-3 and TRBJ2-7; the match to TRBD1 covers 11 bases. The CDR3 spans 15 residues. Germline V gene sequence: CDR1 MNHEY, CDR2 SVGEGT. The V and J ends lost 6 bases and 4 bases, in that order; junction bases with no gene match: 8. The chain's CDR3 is CASSPGQGAAYEQYF. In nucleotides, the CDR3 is TGTGCCAGCAGCCCCGGACAGGGGGCTGCGTACGAGCAGTACTTC.

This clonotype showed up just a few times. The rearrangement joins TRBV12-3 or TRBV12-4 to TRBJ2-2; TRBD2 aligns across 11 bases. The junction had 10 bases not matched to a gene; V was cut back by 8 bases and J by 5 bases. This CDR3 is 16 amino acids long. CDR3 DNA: TGTGCCAGCCGTCCACCCCCTAGCGGGGGGACCGGGGAGCTGTTTTTT. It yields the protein CASRPPPSGGTGELFF.

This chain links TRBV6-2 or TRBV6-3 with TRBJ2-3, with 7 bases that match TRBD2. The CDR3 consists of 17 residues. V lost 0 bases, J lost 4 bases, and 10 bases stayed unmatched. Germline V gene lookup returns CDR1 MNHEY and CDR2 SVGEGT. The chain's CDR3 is CASSYSIVGGPSDTQYF. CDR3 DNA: TGTGCCAGCAGTTACTCCATAGTGGGAGGGCCATCAGATACGCAGTATTTT.

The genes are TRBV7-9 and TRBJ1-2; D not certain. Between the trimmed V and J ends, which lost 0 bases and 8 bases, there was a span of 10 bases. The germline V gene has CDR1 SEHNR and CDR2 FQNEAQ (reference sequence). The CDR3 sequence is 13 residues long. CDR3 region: CASSLALLEGYTF. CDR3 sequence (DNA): TGTGCCAGCAGCTTAGCCCTTTTAGAGGGCTACACCTTC. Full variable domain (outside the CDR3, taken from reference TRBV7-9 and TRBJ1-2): DTGVSQNPRHKITKRGQNVTFRCDPISEHNRLYWYRQTLGQGPEFLTYFQNEAQLEKSRLLSDRFSAERPKGSFSTLEIQRTEQGDSAMYLCASSLALLEGYTFGSGTRLTVV.

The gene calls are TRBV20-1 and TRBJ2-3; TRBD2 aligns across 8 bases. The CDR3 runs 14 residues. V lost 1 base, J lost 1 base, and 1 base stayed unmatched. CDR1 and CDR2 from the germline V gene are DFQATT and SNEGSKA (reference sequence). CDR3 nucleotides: TGCAGTGCTAGAGCGACTAGCGGCACAGATACGCAGTATTTT. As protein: CSARATSGTDTQYF.

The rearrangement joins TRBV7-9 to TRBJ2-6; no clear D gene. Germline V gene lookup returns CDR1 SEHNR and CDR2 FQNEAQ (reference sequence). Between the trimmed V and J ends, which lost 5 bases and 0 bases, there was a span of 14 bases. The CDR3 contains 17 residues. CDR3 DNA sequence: TGTGCCAGCAGCCCCCCCTTTCGATTCTCTGGGGCCAACGTCCTGACTTTC. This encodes CASSPPFRFSGANVLTF.

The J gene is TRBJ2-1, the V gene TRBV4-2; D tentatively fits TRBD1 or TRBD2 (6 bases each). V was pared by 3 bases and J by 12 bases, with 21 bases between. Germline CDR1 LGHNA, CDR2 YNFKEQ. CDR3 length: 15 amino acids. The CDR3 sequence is CASSQIQGGSVGQFF. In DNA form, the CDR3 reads TGTGCCAGCAGCCAGATACAGGGAGGCTCGGTCGGGCAGTTCTTC.

The CDR3 loop reads CASSFQDPSYYGYTF. CDR3 coding DNA: TGCGCCAGCAGCTTTCAGGACCCAAGTTACTATGGCTACACCTTC. V gene TRBV5-1 combines with J gene TRBJ1-2; D remains unclear. CDR1 and CDR2 from the germline V gene are SGHRS and YFSETQ. The CDR3 runs 15 residues. V was shortened by 2 bases and J by 3 bases, with 14 bases between the two germline ends. Filled out from reference TRBV5-1 and TRBJ1-2, the complete variable domain reads KAGVTQTPRYLIKTRGQQVTLSCSPISGHRSVSWYQQTPGQGLQFLFEYFSETQRNKGNFPGRFSGRQFSNSRSEMNVSTLELGDSALYLCASSFQDPSYYGYTFGSGTRLTVV.

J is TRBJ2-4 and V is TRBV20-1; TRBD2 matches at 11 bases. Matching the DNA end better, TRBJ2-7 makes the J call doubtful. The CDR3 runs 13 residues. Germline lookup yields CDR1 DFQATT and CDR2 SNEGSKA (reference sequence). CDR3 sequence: CSAGTSGFYEQYF. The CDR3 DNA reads TGCAGTGCTGGGACTAGCGGCTTCTACGAGCAGTACTTC.

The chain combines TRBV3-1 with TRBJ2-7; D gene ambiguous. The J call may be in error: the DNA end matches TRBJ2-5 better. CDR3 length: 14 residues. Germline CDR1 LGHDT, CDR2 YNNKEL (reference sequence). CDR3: CASSQDAGRETQYF. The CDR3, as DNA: TGTGCCAGCAGCCAAGATGCCGGAAGAGAGACCCAGTACTTC.

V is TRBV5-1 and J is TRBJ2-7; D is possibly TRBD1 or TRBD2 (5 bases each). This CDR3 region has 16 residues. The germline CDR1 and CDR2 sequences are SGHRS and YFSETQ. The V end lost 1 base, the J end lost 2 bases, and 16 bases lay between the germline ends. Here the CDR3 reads CASSLTRTAGTYEQYF. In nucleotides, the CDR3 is TGCGCCAGCAGCTTGACCCGGACTGCAGGGACCTACGAGCAGTACTTC.

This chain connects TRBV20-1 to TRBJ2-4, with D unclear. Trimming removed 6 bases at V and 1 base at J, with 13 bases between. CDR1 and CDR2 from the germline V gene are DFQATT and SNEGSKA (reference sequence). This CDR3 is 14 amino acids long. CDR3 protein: CSANPPPAKNIQYF. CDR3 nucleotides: TGCAGTGCGAATCCGCCTCCGGCCAAAAACATTCAGTACTTC.

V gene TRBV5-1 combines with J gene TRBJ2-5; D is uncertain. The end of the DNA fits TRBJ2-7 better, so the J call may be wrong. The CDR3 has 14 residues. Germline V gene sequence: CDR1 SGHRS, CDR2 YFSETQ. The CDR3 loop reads CASRWGVGTYEQYF. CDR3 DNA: TGCGCCTCACGGTGGGGTGTTGGTACCTACGAGCAGTACTTC.

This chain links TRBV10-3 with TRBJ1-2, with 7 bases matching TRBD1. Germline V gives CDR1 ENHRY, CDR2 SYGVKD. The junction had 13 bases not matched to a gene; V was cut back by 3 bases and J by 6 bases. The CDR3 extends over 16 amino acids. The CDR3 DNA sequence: TGTGCCATCAGTGATGGACAGGAGGACCCCTATAATGGCTACACCTTC. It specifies CAISDGQEDPYNGYTF.

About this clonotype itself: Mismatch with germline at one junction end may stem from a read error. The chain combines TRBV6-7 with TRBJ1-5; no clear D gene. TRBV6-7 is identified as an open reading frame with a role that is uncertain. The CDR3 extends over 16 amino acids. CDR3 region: CAGSYSAGEHNQPQHF. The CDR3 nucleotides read TGTGCCGGCAGTTACTCGGCAGGAGAACACAATCAGCCCCAGCATTTT.

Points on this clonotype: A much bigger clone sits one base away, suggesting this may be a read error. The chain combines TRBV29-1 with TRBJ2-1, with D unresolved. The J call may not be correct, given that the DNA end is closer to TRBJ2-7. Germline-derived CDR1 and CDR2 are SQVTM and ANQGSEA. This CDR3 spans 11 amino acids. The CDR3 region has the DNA TGCAGCGTTGATGGTTTAAATGAGCAGTACTTC. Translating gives CSVDGLNEQYF.

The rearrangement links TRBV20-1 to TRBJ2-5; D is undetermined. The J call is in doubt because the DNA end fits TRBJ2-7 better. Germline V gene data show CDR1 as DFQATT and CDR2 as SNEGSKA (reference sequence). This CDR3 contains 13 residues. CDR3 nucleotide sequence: TGCAGTGCTAGAGATTTACTCTCCTACGAGCAGTACTTC. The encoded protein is CSARDLLSYEQYF.

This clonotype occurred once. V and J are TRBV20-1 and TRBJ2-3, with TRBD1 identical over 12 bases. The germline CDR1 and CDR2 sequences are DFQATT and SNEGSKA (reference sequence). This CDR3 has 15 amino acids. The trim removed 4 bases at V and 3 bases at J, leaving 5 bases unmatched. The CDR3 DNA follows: TGCAGTGCTACTGGGGACAGGGGGCAAACAGATACGCAGTATTTT. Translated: CSATGDRGQTDTQYF.

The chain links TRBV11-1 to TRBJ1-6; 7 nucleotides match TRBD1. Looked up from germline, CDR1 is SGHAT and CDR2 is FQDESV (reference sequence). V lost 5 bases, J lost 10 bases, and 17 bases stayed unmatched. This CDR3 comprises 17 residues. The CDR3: CASSPGQRPVLGSPLHF. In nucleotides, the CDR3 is TGTGCCAGCAGCCCGGGACAGCGACCCGTTTTAGGCTCACCCCTCCACTTT. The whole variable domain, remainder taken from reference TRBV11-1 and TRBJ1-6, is EAEVAQSPRYKITEKSQAVAFWCDPISGHATLYWYRQILGQGPELLVQFQDESVVDDSQLPKDRFSAERLKGVDSTLKIQPAELGDSAMYLCASSPGQRPVLGSPLHFGNGTRLTVT.

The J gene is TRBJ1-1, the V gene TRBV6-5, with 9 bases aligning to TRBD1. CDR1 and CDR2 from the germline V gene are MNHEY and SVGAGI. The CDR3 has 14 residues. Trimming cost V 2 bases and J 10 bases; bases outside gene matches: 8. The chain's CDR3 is CASSYTGGFGGAFF. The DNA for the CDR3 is TGTGCCAGCAGTTACACAGGGGGCTTCGGCGGAGCTTTCTTT.

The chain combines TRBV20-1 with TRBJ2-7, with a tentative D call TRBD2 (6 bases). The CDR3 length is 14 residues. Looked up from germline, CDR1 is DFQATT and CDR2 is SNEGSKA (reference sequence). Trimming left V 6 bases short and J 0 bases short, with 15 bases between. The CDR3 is CSATPGGSSYEQYF. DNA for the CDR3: TGCAGTGCAACCCCTGGGGGGAGCTCCTACGAGCAGTACTTC.

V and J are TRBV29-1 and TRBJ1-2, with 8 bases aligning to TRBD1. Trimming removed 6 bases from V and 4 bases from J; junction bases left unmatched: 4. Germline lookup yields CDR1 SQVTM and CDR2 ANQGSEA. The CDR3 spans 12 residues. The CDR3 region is CSVRQGTYGYTF. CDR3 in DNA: TGCAGCGTCCGACAGGGGACCTATGGCTACACCTTC.

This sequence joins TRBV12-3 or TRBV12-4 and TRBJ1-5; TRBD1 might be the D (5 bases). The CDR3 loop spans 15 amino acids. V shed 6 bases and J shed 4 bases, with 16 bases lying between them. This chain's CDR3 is CASRGSGTVNQPQHF. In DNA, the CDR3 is TGTGCCAGCAGAGGCTCCGGGACGGTGAATCAGCCCCAGCATTTT.

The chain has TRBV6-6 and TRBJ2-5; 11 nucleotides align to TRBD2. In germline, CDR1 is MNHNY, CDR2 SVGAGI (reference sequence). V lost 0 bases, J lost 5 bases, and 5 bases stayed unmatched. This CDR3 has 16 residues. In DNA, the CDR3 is TGTGCCAGCAGTTACTCAACTAGCGGGAGATTTGAGACCCAGTACTTC. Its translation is CASSYSTSGRFETQYF.

DNA of the CDR3: TGTGCCAGCAGTTCCTTAGGGATCACCTACGAGCAGTACTTC. This gives the protein CASSSLGITYEQYF. The genes are TRBV12-3 or TRBV12-4 and TRBJ2-7; D gene ambiguous. This CDR3 spans 14 amino acids. Trimming removed 4 bases at V and 2 bases at J, with 12 bases between.